Listed below are T cell receptor beta chains from one sample, sequenced in a study of cytomegalovirus exposure and HLA in healthy donors. Generated by immunoSEQ multiplex PCR, the TCRdb table keeps only in-frame clones and is missing some. The table has about 130,000 clones, 73% seen once. Sequenced input: PBMCs. These receptors originate from a man between 60 and 70 years old in good health and CMV-seropositive. Each CDR3 is given with its conserved first and last residue. D genes are given only for firm matches. Part of the rows lack a size; the others show once, few, many or a class for expanded clones.

clone_size,j_call,d_call,v_call,cdr3_aa
.,TRBJ2-5,TRBD2,TRBV6-5,CASRESGGAVETQYF
.,TRBJ2-5,TRBD1,TRBV5-1,CASSTGGLQTQYF
.,TRBJ1-5,.,TRBV5-5,CASRKDSFNQPQHF
.,TRBJ1-4,TRBD1,TRBV5-1,CASSLEGTGALNEKLFF
.,TRBJ2-1,TRBD2,TRBV11-2,CASSLMLTSGMDEQFF
.,TRBJ2-7,.,TRBV11-1,CASSSRDLRSTQYF
.,TRBJ1-5,.,TRBV6-1,CASGGAGQPQHF
.,TRBJ1-2,TRBD1,TRBV7-2,CASSLWTGARYGYTF
.,TRBJ1-6,.,TRBV7-2,CASSGGGRGYNSPLHF
.,TRBJ1-2,.,TRBV5-8,CASSHKDRYQGYTF
once,TRBJ2-5,.,TRBV5-1,CASSLQRGEATQYF
.,TRBJ2-7,.,TRBV11-3,CASSFKISGTPSYEQYF
.,TRBJ1-2,.,TRBV29-1,CSVTPGGWGYGYTF
.,TRBJ2-5,.,TRBV5-4,CASSLFPVAQETQYF
.,TRBJ1-1,.,TRBV5-1,CASGIQGTNTEALF
few,TRBJ1-1,TRBD1,TRBV7-2,CASSLNAGGGRTEAFF
.,TRBJ2-1,.,TRBV5-1,CASSLSGGVSYNEQFF
.,TRBJ2-3,TRBD2,TRBV30,CAFRLIGGGATDTQYF
few,TRBJ2-5,TRBD2,TRBV6-8,CASSRRTSGGAMEKTQYF
.,TRBJ2-3,TRBD2,TRBV30,CAWSRLAGPRDTQYF
.,TRBJ1-3,.,TRBV5-4,CASLNGNTIYF
few,TRBJ2-7,.,TRBV18,CASSPNRDVSEQYF
.,TRBJ1-2,.,TRBV28,CATKTGGRGYTF
few,TRBJ2-7,TRBD1,TRBV5-5,CASSFGQGINEQYF
.,TRBJ2-3,TRBD1,TRBV25-1,CASSAGPGQNTDTQYF
.,TRBJ2-6,.,TRBV30,CAVTSSGANVLTF
.,TRBJ1-6,TRBD1,TRBV19,CASSILRGQENSPLHF